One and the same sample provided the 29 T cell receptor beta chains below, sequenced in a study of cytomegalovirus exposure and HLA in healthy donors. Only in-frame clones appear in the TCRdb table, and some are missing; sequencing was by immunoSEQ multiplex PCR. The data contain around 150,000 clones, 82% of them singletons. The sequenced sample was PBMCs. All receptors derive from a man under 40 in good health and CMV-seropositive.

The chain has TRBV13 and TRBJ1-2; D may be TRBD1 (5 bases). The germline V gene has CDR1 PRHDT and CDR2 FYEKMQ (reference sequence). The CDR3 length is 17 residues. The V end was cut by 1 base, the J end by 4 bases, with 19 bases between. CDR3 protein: CASSLEAKVGQRYGYTF. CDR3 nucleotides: TGTGCCAGCAGCTTAGAGGCGAAGGTGGGGCAGCGCTATGGCTACACCTTC. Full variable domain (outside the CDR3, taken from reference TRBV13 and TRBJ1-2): AAGVIQSPRHLIKEKRETATLKCYPIPRHDTVYWYQQGPGQDPQFLISFYEKMQSDKGSIPDRFSAQQFSDYHSELNMSSLELGDSALYFCASSLEAKVGQRYGYTFGSGTRLTVV.

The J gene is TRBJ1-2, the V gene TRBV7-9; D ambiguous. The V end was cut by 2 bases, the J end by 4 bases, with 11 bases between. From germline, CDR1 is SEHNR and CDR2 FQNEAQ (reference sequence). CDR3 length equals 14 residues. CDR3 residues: CASSLSSGLYGYTF. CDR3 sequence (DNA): TGTGCCAGCAGCTTAAGTTCAGGACTCTATGGCTACACCTTC.

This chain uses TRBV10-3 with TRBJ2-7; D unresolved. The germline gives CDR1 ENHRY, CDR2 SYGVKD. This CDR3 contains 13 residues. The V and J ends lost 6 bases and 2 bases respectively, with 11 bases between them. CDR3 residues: CAIRYRSTYEQYF. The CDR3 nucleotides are TGTGCCATCAGATACCGGTCTACCTACGAGCAGTACTTC.

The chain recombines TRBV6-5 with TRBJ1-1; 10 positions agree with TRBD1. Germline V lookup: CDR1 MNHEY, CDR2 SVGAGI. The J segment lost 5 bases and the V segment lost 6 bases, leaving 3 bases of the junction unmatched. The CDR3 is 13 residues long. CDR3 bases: TGTGCCAGCAGGAAGGGACAGGGGACTGAAGCTTTCTTT. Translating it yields CASRKGQGTEAFF.

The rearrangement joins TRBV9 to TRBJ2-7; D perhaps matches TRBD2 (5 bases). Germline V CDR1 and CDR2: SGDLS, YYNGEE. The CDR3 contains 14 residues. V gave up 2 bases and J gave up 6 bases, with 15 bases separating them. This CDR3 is CASSVGVGIGEQYF. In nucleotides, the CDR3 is TGTGCCAGCAGCGTCGGGGTGGGGATAGGCGAGCAGTACTTC.

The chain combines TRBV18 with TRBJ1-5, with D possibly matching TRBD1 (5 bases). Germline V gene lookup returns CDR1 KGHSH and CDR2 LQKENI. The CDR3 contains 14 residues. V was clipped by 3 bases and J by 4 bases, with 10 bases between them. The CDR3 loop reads CASSPGGANQPQHF. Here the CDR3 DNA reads TGTGCCAGCTCACCGGGAGGGGCGAATCAGCCCCAGCATTTT.

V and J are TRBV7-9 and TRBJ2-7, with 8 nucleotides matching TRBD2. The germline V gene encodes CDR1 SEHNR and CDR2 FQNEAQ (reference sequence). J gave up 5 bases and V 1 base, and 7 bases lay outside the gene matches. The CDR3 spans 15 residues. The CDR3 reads CASSLGSGSINEQYF. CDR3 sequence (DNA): TGTGCCAGCAGCTTAGGCAGCGGGAGTATAAACGAGCAGTACTTC.

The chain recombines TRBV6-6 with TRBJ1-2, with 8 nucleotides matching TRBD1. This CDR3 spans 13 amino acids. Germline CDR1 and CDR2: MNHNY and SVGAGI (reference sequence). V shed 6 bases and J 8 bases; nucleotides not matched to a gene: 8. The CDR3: CASSYRRGHGYTF. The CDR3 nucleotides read TGTGCCAGCAGCTACCGCAGGGGGCACGGCTACACCTTC.

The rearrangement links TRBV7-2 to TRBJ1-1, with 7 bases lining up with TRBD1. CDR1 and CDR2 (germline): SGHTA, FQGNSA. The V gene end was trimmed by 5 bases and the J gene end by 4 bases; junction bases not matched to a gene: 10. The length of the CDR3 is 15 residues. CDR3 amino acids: CASSPEDRYGTEAFF. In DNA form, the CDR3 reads TGTGCCAGCAGCCCGGAGGACAGGTACGGCACTGAAGCTTTCTTT. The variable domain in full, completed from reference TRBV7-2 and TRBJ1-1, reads GAGVSQSPSNKVTEKGKDVELRCDPISGHTALYWYRQSLGQGLEFLIYFQGNSAPDKSGLPSDRFSAERTGGSVSTLTIQRTQQEDSAVYLCASSPEDRYGTEAFFGQGTRLTVV.

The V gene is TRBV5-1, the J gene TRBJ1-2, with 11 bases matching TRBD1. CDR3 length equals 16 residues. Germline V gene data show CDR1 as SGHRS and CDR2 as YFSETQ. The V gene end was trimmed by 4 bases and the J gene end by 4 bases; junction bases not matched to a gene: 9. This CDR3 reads CASSEPGQGGFYGYTF. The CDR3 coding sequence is TGCGCCAGCAGCGAACCGGGACAGGGGGGGTTCTATGGCTACACCTTC. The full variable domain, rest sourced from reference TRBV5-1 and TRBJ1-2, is KAGVTQTPRYLIKTRGQQVTLSCSPISGHRSVSWYQQTPGQGLQFLFEYFSETQRNKGNFPGRFSGRQFSNSRSEMNVSTLELGDSALYLCASSEPGQGGFYGYTFGSGTRLTVV.

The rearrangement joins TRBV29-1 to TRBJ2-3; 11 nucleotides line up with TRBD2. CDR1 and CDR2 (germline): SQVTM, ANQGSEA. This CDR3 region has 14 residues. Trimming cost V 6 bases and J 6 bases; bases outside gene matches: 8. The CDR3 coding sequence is TGCAGCGTCCCGATAGCGGGAGGGTTCGATACGCAGTATTTT. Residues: CSVPIAGGFDTQYF.

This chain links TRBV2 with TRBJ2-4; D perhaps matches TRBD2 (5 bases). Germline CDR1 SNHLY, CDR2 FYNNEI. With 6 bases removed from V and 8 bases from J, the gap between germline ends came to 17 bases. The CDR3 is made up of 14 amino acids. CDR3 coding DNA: TGTGCCAGCAGCAATACTAGAGTGGGGTACATTCAGTACTTC. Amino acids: CASSNTRVGYIQYF.

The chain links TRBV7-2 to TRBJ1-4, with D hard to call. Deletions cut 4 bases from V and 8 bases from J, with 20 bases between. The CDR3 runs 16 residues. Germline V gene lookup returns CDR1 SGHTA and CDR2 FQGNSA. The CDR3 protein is CASSSAAGGLREKLFF. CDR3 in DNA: TGTGCCAGCAGCTCCGCCGCGGGAGGGTTGCGGGAAAAACTGTTTTTT.

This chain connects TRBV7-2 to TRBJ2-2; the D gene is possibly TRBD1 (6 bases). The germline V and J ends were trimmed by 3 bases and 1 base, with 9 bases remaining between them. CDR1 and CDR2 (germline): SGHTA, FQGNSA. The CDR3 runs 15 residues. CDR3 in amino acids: CASSFKQGNTGELFF. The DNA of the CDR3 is TGTGCCAGCAGCTTCAAACAGGGGAACACCGGGGAGCTGTTTTTT.

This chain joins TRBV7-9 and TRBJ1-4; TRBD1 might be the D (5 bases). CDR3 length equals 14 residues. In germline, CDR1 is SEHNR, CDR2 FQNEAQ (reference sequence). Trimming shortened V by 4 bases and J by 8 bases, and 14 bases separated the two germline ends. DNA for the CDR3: TGTGCCAGCAGCTACCTGACAGAAAACGAAAAACTGTTTTTT. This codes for CASSYLTENEKLFF.

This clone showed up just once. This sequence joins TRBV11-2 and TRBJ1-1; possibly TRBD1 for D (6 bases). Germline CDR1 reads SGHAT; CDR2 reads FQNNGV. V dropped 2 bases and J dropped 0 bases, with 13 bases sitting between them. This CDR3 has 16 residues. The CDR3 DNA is TGTGCCAGCAGCTTATTTGGGACATACATGAACACTGAAGCTTTCTTT. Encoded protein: CASSLFGTYMNTEAFF.

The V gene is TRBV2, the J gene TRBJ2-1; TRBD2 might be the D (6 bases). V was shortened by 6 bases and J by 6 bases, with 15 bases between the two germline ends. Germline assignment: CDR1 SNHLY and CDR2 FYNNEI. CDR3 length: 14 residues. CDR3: CASRRDGPSNEQFF. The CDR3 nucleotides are TGTGCCAGCAGGCGGGACGGACCGTCCAATGAGCAGTTCTTC.

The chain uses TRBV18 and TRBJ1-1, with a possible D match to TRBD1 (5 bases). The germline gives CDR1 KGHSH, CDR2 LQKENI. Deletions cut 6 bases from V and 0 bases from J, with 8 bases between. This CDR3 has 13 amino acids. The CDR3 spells CASSEGLNTEAFF. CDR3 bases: TGTGCCAGCTCGGAGGGACTGAACACTGAAGCTTTCTTT.

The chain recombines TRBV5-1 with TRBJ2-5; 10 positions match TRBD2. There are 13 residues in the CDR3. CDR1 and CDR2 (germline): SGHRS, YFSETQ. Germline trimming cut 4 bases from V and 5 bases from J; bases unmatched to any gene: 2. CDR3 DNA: TGCGCCAGCAGCCTTAGCGGGGGGGAGACCCAGTACTTC. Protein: CASSLSGGETQYF. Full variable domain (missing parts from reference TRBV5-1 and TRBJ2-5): KAGVTQTPRYLIKTRGQQVTLSCSPISGHRSVSWYQQTPGQGLQFLFEYFSETQRNKGNFPGRFSGRQFSNSRSEMNVSTLELGDSALYLCASSLSGGETQYFGPGTRLLVL.

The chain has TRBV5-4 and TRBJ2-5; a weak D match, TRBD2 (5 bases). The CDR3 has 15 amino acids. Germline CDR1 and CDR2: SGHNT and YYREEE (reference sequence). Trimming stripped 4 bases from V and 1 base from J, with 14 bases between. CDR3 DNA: TGTGCCAGCAGCGCAATAGTTGGAGGCCAAGAGACCCAGTACTTC. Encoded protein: CASSAIVGGQETQYF.

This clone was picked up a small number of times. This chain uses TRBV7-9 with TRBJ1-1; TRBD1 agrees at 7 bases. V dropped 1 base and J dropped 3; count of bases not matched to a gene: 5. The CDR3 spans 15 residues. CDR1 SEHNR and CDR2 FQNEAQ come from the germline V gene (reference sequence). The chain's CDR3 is CASSLVRGRDTEAFF. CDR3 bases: TGTGCCAGCAGCTTAGTAAGGGGGCGCGACACTGAAGCTTTCTTT. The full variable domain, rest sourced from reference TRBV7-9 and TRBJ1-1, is DTGVSQNPRHKITKRGQNVTFRCDPISEHNRLYWYRQTLGQGPEFLTYFQNEAQLEKSRLLSDRFSAERPKGSFSTLEIQRTEQGDSAMYLCASSLVRGRDTEAFFGQGTRLTVV.

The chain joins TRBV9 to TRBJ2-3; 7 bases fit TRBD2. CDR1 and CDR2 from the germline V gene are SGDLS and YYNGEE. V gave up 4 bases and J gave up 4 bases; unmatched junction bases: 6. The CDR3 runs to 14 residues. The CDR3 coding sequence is TGTGCCAGCAGCTATCAGGGAGGGGCAGATACGCAGTATTTT. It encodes CASSYQGGADTQYF.

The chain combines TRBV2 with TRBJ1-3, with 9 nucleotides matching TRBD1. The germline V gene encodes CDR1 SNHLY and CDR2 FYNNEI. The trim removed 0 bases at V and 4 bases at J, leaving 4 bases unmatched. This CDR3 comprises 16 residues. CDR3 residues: CASSEAQGARGNTIYF. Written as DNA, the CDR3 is TGTGCCAGCAGTGAAGCACAGGGGGCTCGGGGAAACACCATATATTTT.

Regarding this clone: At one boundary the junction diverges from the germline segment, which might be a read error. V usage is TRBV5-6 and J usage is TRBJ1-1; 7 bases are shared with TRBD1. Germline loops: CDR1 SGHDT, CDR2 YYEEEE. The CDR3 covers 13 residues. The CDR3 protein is CASSWGQNSEAFF. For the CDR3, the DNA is TGTGCCAGCAGCTGGGGACAGAACTCTGAAGCTTTCTTT.

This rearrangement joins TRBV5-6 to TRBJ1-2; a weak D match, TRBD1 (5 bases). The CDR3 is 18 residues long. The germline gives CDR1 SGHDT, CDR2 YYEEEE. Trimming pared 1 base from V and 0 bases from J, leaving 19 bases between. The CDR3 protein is CASSLYGGQGLSNYGYTF. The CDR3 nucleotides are TGTGCCAGCAGCTTGTATGGTGGTCAGGGACTCTCTAACTATGGCTACACCTTC.

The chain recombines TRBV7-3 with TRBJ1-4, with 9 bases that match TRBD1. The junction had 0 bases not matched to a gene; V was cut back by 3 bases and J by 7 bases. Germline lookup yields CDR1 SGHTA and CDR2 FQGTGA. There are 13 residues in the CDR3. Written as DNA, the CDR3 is TGTGCCAGCAGCTTGGGACAGGGTGAAAAACTGTTTTTT. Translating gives CASSLGQGEKLFF.

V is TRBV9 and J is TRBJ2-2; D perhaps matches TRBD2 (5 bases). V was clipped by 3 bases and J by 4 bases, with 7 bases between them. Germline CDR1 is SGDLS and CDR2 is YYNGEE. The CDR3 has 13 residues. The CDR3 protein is CASSARGTGELFF. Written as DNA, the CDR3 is TGTGCCAGCAGCGCCCGGGGCACCGGGGAGCTGTTTTTT.

This CDR3 is CASSRTETYEQYF. The CDR3 region has the DNA TGTGCCAGCTCACGGACTGAAACCTACGAGCAGTACTTC. The gene calls are TRBV18 and TRBJ2-7, with a weak D call TRBD2 (5 bases). Per the germline V gene, CDR1 is KGHSH and CDR2 is LQKENI. This CDR3 region has 13 residues. The V end was cut by 4 bases, the J end by 2 bases, with 9 bases between.

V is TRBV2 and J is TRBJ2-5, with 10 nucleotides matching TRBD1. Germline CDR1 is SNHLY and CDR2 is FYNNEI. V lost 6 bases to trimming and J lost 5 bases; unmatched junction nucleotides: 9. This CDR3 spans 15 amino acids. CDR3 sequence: CASRRDGQGGETQYF. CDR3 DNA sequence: TGTGCCAGCAGAAGGGATGGACAGGGGGGGGAGACCCAGTACTTC. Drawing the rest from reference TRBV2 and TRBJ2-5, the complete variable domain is EPEVTQTPSHQVTQMGQEVILRCVPISNHLYFYWYRQILGQKVEFLVSFYNNEISEKSEIFDDQFSVERPDGSNFTLKIRSTKLEDSAMYFCASRRDGQGGETQYFGPGTRLLVL.